The present TCR beta chain was sequenced within a study of T cell responses to AZD1222 COVID-19 vaccine. Study conclusions and caveats: Dominant at 160-218 and 743-854, vaccine-associated CD4 TCRs also spanned spike. Most donors were white British and more were female, and clonal diversity was possibly underestimated.

Clones were sequenced by immunoSEQ multiplex PCR, and TCRdb holds only the in-frame ones, with some missing. The top ten clones hold around 3.8% of a sample with around 130,000 clones, about 93% of them seen once. With regard to this clone: Antigen unknown.

The receptor was isolated from an adult who received the MenACWY meningococcal vaccine as a control. Sample: peripheral blood, taken 28 days after the second dose of the MenACWY control vaccine.

Here the CDR3 DNA reads TGTGCCAGCAGCATAAAGACCGGGACAGGGTCCTACGAGCAGTACTTC. Its translation: CASSIKTGTGSYEQYF. The chain has TRBV13 and TRBJ2-7; TRBD1 agrees at 9 bases. Trimming at V came to 5 bases and at J to 1 base, leaving 9 bases not matched to a gene. CDR1 and CDR2 from the germline V gene are PRHDT and FYEKMQ (reference sequence). This CDR3 comprises 16 residues.